Below, one T cell receptor beta chain is given with its context. Its binding antigen is unknown. Per-base qualities were not stored, and no clone one base away is much larger. From a lookup of the germline V gene (reference sequence), CDR1 and CDR2 are SEHNR and FQNEAQ. Counted from cysteine to phenylalanine, this CDR3 has 14 amino acids. Here the CDR3 DNA is all that survives: 42 bases in frame from base 1. V was cut back by 4 bases and J by 5 bases, leaving a gap of 14 bases between them. The source of the sample is a study of cytomegalovirus exposure and HLA in healthy donors (TCRdb year 2017). Study-level background: An earlier analysis of 587 of the donors reported more than 250 Gb of sequence data and 100 million to 140 million unique TCR beta sequences from roughly 180 million T cells. The number of typed donors differed by locus: about 620-640 for A, B, C, DRB1 and DQB1; 500 to 550 for DQA1; 606 for DPA1; and around 450 for DPB1. Alongside the repertoire data, information on donor age, sex, ethnicity and CMV serostatus was compiled. The study profiled the T cell repertoires of about 720 subjects by immunosequencing and related them to cytomegalovirus serostatus. A separate validation cohort of 100 to 150 different subjects was used in addition to the roughly 720-subject first cohort. Both class I and class II loci were covered by HLA typing, at four-digit resolution. An early release that covered about 600 HLA-typed donors contained 250 to 350 gigabases of sequencing data and tens of millions of unique TCR sequences. Every repertoire in the discovery cohort had been generated on one and the same sequencing platform. Across 398 genotyped donors of the cohort, an average of 235,054 unique TCR beta nucleotide sequences per donor were sequenced, and 15% to 20% of those sequences were non-productive. In the later analysis, no new phenotypic data were used to find candidate immune exposures; instead, reliance was placed on TCR beta sequences and their occurrence across donors. In a later genetic analysis, genome-wide SNP genotypes for 398 of the 666 donors were used, and that subset was treated as a discovery cohort. The study combined high-throughput TCR immunosequencing, statistical association of individual TCRs with disease status, and machine learning to predict cytomegalovirus infection status. The genetic ancestry cluster associated with self-reported Caucasian donors included about 81% of the roughly 390 genotyped donors. To study patterns of TCR occurrence, a later analysis re-analyzed previously published TCR beta repertoires from several hundred donors and added high-resolution HLA genotyping. Roughly five DR-DQ haplotypes were handled as single units for association and clustering because linkage in the cohort was strong. The study aimed to test whether signatures of past pathogen exposure could be identified by cataloging public T cell receptors. To decide whether each TCR beta V gene segment behaved as functional or pseudogenic, an earlier analysis of nearly 600 of the donors relied on high-throughput TCR beta sequencing.

Library construction relied on the immunoSEQ multiplex PCR assay. A mixture of 60 forward primers for TCR Vbeta segments and 13 reverse primers for TCR Jbeta segments was used in the multiplex PCR. Amplification of the CDR3 region of rearranged TCR beta genes was performed with a multiplex PCR assay on genomic DNA. On the Illumina HiSeq System, the amplified TCR beta libraries were sequenced as 87-base-pair reads. Regarding the original processing steps: Across the 700 or so repertoires, a later analysis counted tens of millions of unique TCR beta chains, some 11 million of which were shared by at least two donors. To remove PCR and sequencing errors, raw reads were error-corrected and collapsed into unique sequences using a nearest-neighbor algorithm that merged closely related sequences. To assign V, D and J gene segments, CDR3 sequences were aligned to IMGT reference sequences. For a sequence to be retained, at least a six-nucleotide match to both a V gene segment and a J gene segment was required. Rearrangements were called productive when the CDR3 lacked stop codons and stayed in frame with V and J; all others were non-productive. Following IMGT convention, CDR3 was defined as the stretch from the second conserved V-encoded cysteine up to the conserved J-encoded phenylalanine. Sequences without an unambiguous match to a single V gene segment were excluded from the earlier analysis of about 600 of the donors. In an earlier analysis of around 600 of the donors, V segments were called functional above 56.7% productive rearrangements and were called segregating when the between-donor standard deviation exceeded 5%. To diagnose cytomegalovirus status from the catalog of TCR beta chain sequences, a statistical classification framework was built. In a later analysis, TCR nucleotide sequences were compared against IMGT/GENE-DB human TR gene sequences so that V and J genes could be assigned. A later analysis assigned CDR3 sequences and most-parsimonious VDJ recombination scenarios with the TCRdist pipeline. In a later analysis, each TCR beta chain was defined by its CDR3 amino acid sequence together with its V-gene family, and reads without a unique V-gene family were excluded. To address suspected cross-contamination and a sequencing artifact, a later analysis removed under 600 highly shared, low-generation-probability nucleotide sequences. For each public chain, a later analysis derived a clonal expansion index from normalized ranks of inferred template counts within each repertoire. In a later analysis, generation probabilities were computed using a VDJ recombination model fitted to out-of-frame rearrangements, and the results were checked against IGoR. Hypergeometric tests were used in a later analysis to score TCR-TCR, TCR-HLA and TCR-CMV co-occurrence, with a repertoire-size bias correction applied to the TCR pairs. False discovery rates were estimated in a later analysis by permuting HLA or CMV assignments 20 times. In a later analysis, co-occurring TCRs were grouped using DBSCAN, and TCRdist sequence similarity was added for clustering within HLA-allele-positive subsets. Repertoires with fewer than 30,000 or more than 120,000 public chains, plus five repertoires with anomalous nucleotide sharing, were excluded from co-occurrence clustering. TCRdb holds this immuneACCESS table with in-frame rearrangements only. Some clones are missing; in checked studies, unresolved V genes explain under half, and the rest has no known cause. Clone size and the V and J calls come from that table; the DNA yielded D and trimming. Recorded for this sample are about 140,000 clones; about 80% of them occurred a single time. Over 2.5% of the sample comes from the top ten.

The cohort comprised fewer than 700 healthy bone marrow donors. All cohort members were sampled while nominally healthy, although unrecorded immune exposures were likely present. The donor tested CMV seronegative and was one of the 352 seronegative cohort members. Each donor provided a peripheral blood sample, and peripheral blood mononuclear cells were used for TCR beta sequencing. Genomic DNA extraction from the blood cell samples was performed with the Qiagen DNeasy Blood Extraction Kit. Overall study outcomes, separate from this receptor: A cluster of highly shared sequence variants was judged likely to represent a technical artifact of the sequencing pipeline. A later analysis found that TCR association rates varied across HLA loci, with DRB1 alleles showing the most associated TCRs and HLA-C alleles the fewest. Strong co-occurrence of HLA alleles, especially DR and DQ, made assigning TCR associations to individual alleles difficult. The study gave a list of 150 to 200 TCR beta chains associated with cytomegalovirus. An earlier analysis of 450 to 750 of the donors showed that most TCR beta V segments appeared in productive rearrangements either about 87% or about 30% of the time, which broadly matched IMGT annotations. Correlated functional status among segregating V segments might be attributable to linkage disequilibrium, but an unknown experimental factor could not be ruled out. In both the original and validation cohorts, the classifier was reported to diagnose cytomegalovirus status with high specificity and sensitivity. Three of the identified cytomegalovirus-associated TCR beta chains were confirmed in vitro to be specific for cytomegalovirus antigens. According to a later genetic analysis, donors in an Asian-associated ancestry cluster had fewer N-insertions in productive TCRs than the approximately 700-donor mean. The 87-base-pair reads could not distinguish some IMGT-functional V segments, including TRBV6-2 and TRBV6-3, so those segments were excluded. A later analysis associated approximately 17,000 TCR beta sequences with specific HLA alleles at a false discovery rate of 0.05. CMV serostatus was the only immune exposure information available for the cohort. Sequencing depth was assumed to be roughly uniform across donors in the presence/absence analyses, though that assumption may not hold. Most TCR sequences were seen in very few donors, while some public TCRs were found in many individuals. In a later analysis, several top co-occurrence clusters were reported to appear linked to parvovirus B19, influenza, CMV and Epstein-Barr virus. A later analysis found that HLA-associated TCR beta chains were more clonally expanded and had lower generation probabilities than equally common non-associated chains. Because HLA typing was unavailable for some donors at each locus, only the typed subset was used in association tests. A further reported finding was that TCR beta sequences accurately predicted the HLA-A and HLA-B alleles for most subjects in the first cohort. About 17 rarely observed V segments, including chromosome 9 orphons, were excluded from the earlier analysis of about 610 of the donors because counts were too low. Most CMV-associated TCR beta chains appeared to be HLA-restricted in a later analysis, and the HLA associations seemed to be driven largely by CMV exposure. The authors suggested that the approach could potentially be extended to other disease states and immunological phenotypes. V-gene and J-gene trimming of TCR beta chains was associated with a missense DCLRE1C variant in a later genetic analysis, and the association was replicated in an independent cohort. Only TCR beta chains were sequenced in this cohort, and the absence of alpha or paired-chain data limited detectable features.

The receptor comes from a female donor in good health and CMV-seronegative. The sequence is built from TRBV7-9 and TRBJ2-5; the D gene is perhaps TRBD1, on 7 matching bases. Material: PBMCs. This receptor has the CDR3 CASSSSRGAETQYF. The sequenced DNA is TGTGCCAGCAGCTCGAGCAGGGGGGCGGAGACCCAGTACTTC.